The 3 T cell receptor beta chains below were found in one sample sequenced in a study of shared clonotypes between healthy human individuals. Naive CD8 cells lacked CD45RO, underwent positive selection for CCR7 and left out terminally differentiated effector memory CD45RA+ cells. Generated by immunoSEQ multiplex PCR, the TCRdb table keeps only in-frame clones and is missing some. The data show a few million clones, with 90% to 95% seen just once and around 1.7% held by the top ten. The sample comprised naive CD8+ T cells from PBMCs. The source of these receptors is a man in his late teens or twenties in good health. Some clones in this sample may be carry-over from other donors' samples.

V usage is TRBV19 and J usage is TRBJ2-2, with D possibly TRBD2 on 6 matching bases. CDR1 is LNHDA and CDR2 is SQIVND in the germline V gene (reference sequence). The CDR3 consists of 15 residues. Trimming shortened V by 4 bases and J by 3 bases, and 12 bases separated the two germline ends. This CDR3 reads CASSTGTGDTGELFF. The CDR3 DNA reads as TGTGCCAGTAGTACCGGGACGGGGGACACCGGGGAGCTGTTTTTT.

The genes are TRBV5-1 and TRBJ2-5, with 7 nucleotides matching TRBD2. The length of the CDR3 is 16 residues. Losses at the gene ends were 4 bases for V and 5 bases for J; bases not matched to a gene: 14. Germline-derived CDR1 and CDR2 are SGHRS and YFSETQ. CDR3 residues: CASSKYLATGGETQYF. The DNA for the CDR3 is TGCGCCAGCAGCAAATATCTAGCCACCGGGGGGGAGACCCAGTACTTC.

Turning to this clone: This sample also contains other DNA sequences that code for the same CDR3. V gene TRBV27 combines with J gene TRBJ2-7; D gene ambiguous. Germline CDR1 is MNHEY and CDR2 is SMNVEV (reference sequence). The CDR3 length is 11 residues. Trimming removed 5 bases at V and 4 bases at J, with 6 bases between. CDR3 nucleotides: TGTGCCAGCAGTCTCGGATACGAGCAGTACTTC. Amino acid sequence: CASSLGYEQYF.